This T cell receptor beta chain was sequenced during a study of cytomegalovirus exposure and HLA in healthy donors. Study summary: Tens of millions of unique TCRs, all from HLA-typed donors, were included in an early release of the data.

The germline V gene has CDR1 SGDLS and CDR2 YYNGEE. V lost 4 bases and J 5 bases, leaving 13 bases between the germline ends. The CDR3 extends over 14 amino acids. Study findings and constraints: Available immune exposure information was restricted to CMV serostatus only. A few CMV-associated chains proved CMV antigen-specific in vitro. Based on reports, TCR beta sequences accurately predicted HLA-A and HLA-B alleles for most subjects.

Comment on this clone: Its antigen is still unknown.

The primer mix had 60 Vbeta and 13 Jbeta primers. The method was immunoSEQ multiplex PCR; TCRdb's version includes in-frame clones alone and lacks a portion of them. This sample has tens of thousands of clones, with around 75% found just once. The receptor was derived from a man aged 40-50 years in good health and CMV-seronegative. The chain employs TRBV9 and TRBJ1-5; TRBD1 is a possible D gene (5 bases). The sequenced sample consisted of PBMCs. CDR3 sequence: CASSPRDFDQPQHF. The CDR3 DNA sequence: TGTGCCAGCAGCCCCAGGGACTTTGATCAGCCCCAGCATTTT. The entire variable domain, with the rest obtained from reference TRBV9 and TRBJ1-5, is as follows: DSGVTQTPKHLITATGQRVTLRCSPRSGDLSVYWYQQSLDQGLQFLIQYYNGEERAKGNILERFSAQQFPDLHSELNLSSLELGDSALYFCASSPRDFDQPQHFGDGTRLSIL.